The next 20 T cell receptor beta chains were all read from a single sample in a study. Only in-frame clones appear in the TCRdb table, and some are missing; sequencing was by immunoSEQ multiplex PCR. The repertoire holds roughly 68,000 clones, with about 94% as singletons. Material for sequencing was PBMCs. The origin of the receptors is a man between 40 and 49 years old with rheumatoid arthritis.

This chain joins TRBV24-1 and TRBJ2-5; TRBD2 matches 9 bases. The CDR3 runs 16 residues. After removal of 4 bases from V and 5 bases from J, the junction contained 10 bases not matched to a gene. CDR1 KGHDR and CDR2 SFDVKD come from the germline V gene. Here the CDR3 reads CATSDATSGRAETQYF. The DNA of the CDR3 is TGTGCCACCAGTGACGCTACTAGCGGGCGGGCCGAGACCCAGTACTTC.

The chain employs TRBV11-2 and TRBJ2-5; D gene uncertain. This CDR3 region has 14 residues. Looked up from germline, CDR1 is SGHAT and CDR2 is FQNNGV. V was pared by 3 bases and J by 2 bases, with 10 bases between. Here the CDR3 reads CASSLIVLQETQYF. CDR3 nucleotides: TGTGCCAGCAGCTTGATAGTCTTGCAAGAGACCCAGTACTTC.

This chain uses TRBV27 with TRBJ2-7; 13 nucleotides match TRBD2. V dropped 6 bases and J dropped 6; count of bases not matched to a gene: 5. The germline V gene encodes CDR1 MNHEY and CDR2 SMNVEV (reference sequence). CDR3 length equals 14 residues. For the CDR3, the DNA is TGTGCCAGCAGGGGACTAGCGGGGAAAGGCGAGCAGTACTTC. The encoded protein is CASRGLAGKGEQYF.

This clone was recorded once. J is TRBJ2-3 and V is TRBV5-1; D perhaps matches TRBD1 (6 bases). Trimming cost V 0 bases and J 2 bases, with 7 bases left between them. Germline CDR1 SGHRS, CDR2 YFSETQ. The length of the CDR3 is 14 residues. The CDR3 DNA is TGCGCCAGCAGCTTGGGGGACATCACAGATACGCAGTATTTT. The encoded protein is CASSLGDITDTQYF.

The chain recombines TRBV28 with TRBJ1-3, with D unclear. V was pared by 5 bases and J by 5 bases, with 25 bases between. This CDR3 is 18 amino acids long. CDR1 and CDR2 (germline): MDHEN, SYDVKM. CDR3 loop: CASSKSLRGAGIRNTIYF. As DNA, the CDR3 is TGTGCCAGCAGTAAATCCCTCAGAGGAGCCGGAATTCGAAACACCATATATTTT.

The CDR3 sequence: CASSHRQGSDTQYF. CDR3 DNA sequence: TGTGCCAGCAGCCACCGGCAGGGATCAGATACGCAGTATTTT. The chain employs TRBV3-1 (or the pseudogene TRBV3-2) and TRBJ2-3; the D gene is possibly TRBD1 (5 bases). V was cut by 3 bases and J by 4 bases, with 11 bases left in between. Germline V gene sequence: CDR1 LGHDT, CDR2 YNNKEL (reference sequence). The CDR3 sequence is 14 residues long.

The V and J genes are TRBV4-3 and TRBJ2-5; 7 positions match TRBD2. Germline V CDR1 and CDR2: LGHNA, YSLEER. The CDR3 extends over 15 amino acids. V was pared by 0 bases and J by 11 bases, with 12 bases of the junction left unmatched. The CDR3 region is CASSQDRGSPLEQYF. The CDR3 DNA reads TGCGCCAGCAGCCAAGATCGCGGGAGCCCTCTGGAGCAGTACTTC.

The chain links TRBV5-1 to TRBJ2-7; 13 bases are shared with TRBD2. Losses at the gene ends were 4 bases for V and 7 bases for J; bases not matched to a gene: 8. CDR1 is SGHRS and CDR2 is YFSETQ in the germline V gene. This CDR3 region has 15 residues. The CDR3 DNA sequence: TGCGCCAGCAGCATCACTAGCGGGGGGGCTCAGGAGCAGTACTTC. Protein: CASSITSGGAQEQYF.

The V and J genes are TRBV18 and TRBJ1-4; possibly TRBD1 for D (5 bases). The V and J ends lost 1 base and 8 bases respectively, with 11 bases between them. Germline assignment: CDR1 KGHSH and CDR2 LQKENI. CDR3 length: 14 residues. DNA for the CDR3: TGTGCCAGCTCACCACAGGGGTATGGAGAAAAACTGTTTTTT. This encodes CASSPQGYGEKLFF. Together with reference TRBV18 and TRBJ1-4, the CDR3 gives the full variable domain: NAGVMQNPRHLVRRRGQEARLRCSPMKGHSHVYWYRQLPEEGLKFMVYLQKENIIDESGMPKERFSAEFPKEGPSILRIQQVVRGDSAAYFCASSPQGYGEKLFFGSGTQLSVL.

The chain couples TRBV18 to TRBJ1-2, with D perhaps matching TRBD1 (6 bases). The CDR3 is 15 residues long. Trimming cost V 3 bases and J 2 bases, with 13 bases left between them. Germline-derived CDR1 and CDR2 are KGHSH and LQKENI. DNA of the CDR3: TGTGCCAGCTCACCTGGGGCGCAGGGGAACTATGGCTACACCTTC. This sequence encodes CASSPGAQGNYGYTF.

The chain joins TRBV30 to TRBJ1-3; 8 bases match TRBD1. Germline V gene data show CDR1 as GTSNPN and CDR2 as SVGIG (reference sequence). V lost 7 bases, J lost 2 bases, and 10 bases stayed unmatched. CDR3 length: 15 residues. The CDR3 is CAFTGGKKAGNTIYF. The DNA for the CDR3 is TGTGCCTTCACAGGGGGAAAGAAGGCTGGAAACACCATATATTTT.

V usage is TRBV5-5 and J usage is TRBJ1-6; 7 bases map to TRBD1. This CDR3 has 15 residues. Trimming removed 4 bases from V and 7 bases from J; junction bases left unmatched: 8. Germline CDR1 is SGHKS and CDR2 is YYEKEE (reference sequence). CDR3 in amino acids: CASSEWQGGNSPLHF. The CDR3 nucleotides are TGTGCCAGCAGCGAGTGGCAGGGGGGGAATTCACCCCTCCACTTT.

V and J are TRBV27 and TRBJ1-1; D unclear. V was clipped by 0 bases and J by 5 bases, with 13 bases between them. Germline V gene lookup returns CDR1 MNHEY and CDR2 SMNVEV (reference sequence). The CDR3 has 15 amino acids. The CDR3 nucleotides read TGTGCCAGCAGTTTATCGGGCCCCCGGGATACTGAAGCTTTCTTT. Translation: CASSLSGPRDTEAFF.

The genes are TRBV5-1 and TRBJ2-7; D may match TRBD1 or TRBD2 (5 bases each). This CDR3 is built from 11 residues. The germline V and J ends were trimmed by 3 bases and 4 bases, with 5 bases remaining between them. CDR1 SGHRS and CDR2 YFSETQ come from the germline V gene. DNA for the CDR3: TGCGCCAGCAGCTGGGGGTACGAGCAGTACTTC. This codes for CASSWGYEQYF.

This clone came up once. J is TRBJ2-7 and V is TRBV5-1; 7 bases are a match to TRBD1. The CDR3 covers 13 residues. Trimming removed 3 bases from V and 6 bases from J; junction bases left unmatched: 6. Germline V gene sequence: CDR1 SGHRS, CDR2 YFSETQ. CDR3 loop: CASSSYRGGEQYF. The CDR3 DNA follows: TGCGCCAGCAGCTCATACAGGGGCGGCGAGCAGTACTTC.

The chain links TRBV9 to TRBJ1-1, with 7 positions matching TRBD1. This CDR3 is 16 amino acids long. V lost 7 bases and J lost 3; bases outside the gene matches: 15. CDR1 and CDR2 from the germline V gene are SGDLS and YYNGEE. The CDR3: CASGRQGGLTDTEAFF. In DNA, the CDR3 is TGTGCCAGCGGACGACAGGGTGGTCTTACGGACACTGAAGCTTTCTTT.

V gene TRBV5-5 combines with J gene TRBJ1-6; D is unclear. Between the trimmed V and J ends, which lost 0 bases and 7 bases, there was a span of 11 bases. Germline-derived CDR1 and CDR2 are SGHKS and YYEKEE (reference sequence). This CDR3 spans 15 amino acids. The CDR3: CASSLEPSGNSPLHF. Written as DNA, the CDR3 is TGTGCCAGCAGCTTGGAACCGTCGGGCAATTCACCCCTCCACTTT.

This sequence joins TRBV18 and TRBJ1-1; D gene ambiguous. Germline lookup yields CDR1 KGHSH and CDR2 LQKENI. V was pared by 0 bases and J by 1 base, with 9 bases between. The length of the CDR3 is 15 residues. CDR3 protein: CASSPPPRGNTEAFF. For the CDR3, the DNA is TGTGCCAGCTCACCACCGCCGCGGGGGAACACTGAAGCTTTCTTT.

The CDR3 sequence: CASSEAPVYNSPLHF. CDR3 bases: TGTGCCAGCTCCGAGGCCCCCGTCTATAATTCACCCCTCCACTTT. The chain carries TRBV18 and TRBJ1-6; no clear D. With 6 bases removed from V and 3 bases from J, the gap between germline ends came to 12 bases. CDR3 length equals 15 residues. CDR1 KGHSH and CDR2 LQKENI come from the germline V gene.

This clone was counted a single time. The V call is TRBV19, the J call TRBJ1-6, with no clear D. The CDR3 loop spans 17 amino acids. Trimming shortened V by 4 bases and J by 3 bases, and 16 bases separated the two germline ends. Germline V gene sequence: CDR1 LNHDA, CDR2 SQIVND (reference sequence). The CDR3 sequence: CASSTRPEWGYNSPLHF. The DNA for the CDR3 is TGTGCCAGTAGTACCAGACCCGAATGGGGCTATAATTCACCCCTCCACTTT.